Sequencing of this TCR beta chain was carried out in a study of cytomegalovirus exposure and HLA in healthy donors. Findings of the study overall: Specificity of a few CMV-associated chains for CMV antigens was verified in vitro. When the data were analyzed later, several of the most significant clusters appeared to be linked to common viral pathogens. Roughly even sequencing depth across donors was the assumption behind the presence/absence analyses.

On this clone itself: Antigen unknown.

The donors were healthy bone marrow donors. Researchers ran the PCR with 60 Vbeta and 13 Jbeta primers. TCRdb's copy holds only in-frame clones and misses some; the assay was immunoSEQ multiplex PCR. This sample carries approximately 100,000 clones, about 70% of them seen once, and the ten largest clones take around 2.5%. V gave up 8 bases and J gave up 3 bases, with 13 bases separating them. CDR1 and CDR2 (germline): MDHEN, SYDVKM. The CDR3 sequence is 13 residues long. The sequencing sample was made of PBMCs. The receptor's source is a middle-aged man in good health and CMV-seropositive. The V gene is TRBV28, the J gene TRBJ1-2, with a possible D match to TRBD1 (5 bases). This CDR3 is CASGGPGHYGYTF. The DNA of the CDR3 is TGTGCCAGCGGTGGACCAGGGCACTATGGCTACACCTTC.